This TCR beta chain is from a study of T cells in Graves' hyperthyroidism and ophthalmopathy. The study based diagnoses on clinical symptoms, serum thyroxine and TRAb, thyroid ultrasound and orbital computed tomography. Using RNA transcripts as the source, TCR beta CDR3 regions were amplified. When the TCR CDR3 underwent first-round RT-PCR, the HTBI primer set was used. A single record per CDR3 protein comes from TCRdb applying MiXCR to the multiplex PCR reads. This table holds 85,000 to 110,000 distinct CDR3 sequences, about half found once. Sequenced material: blood. This clonotype was sampled from a man aged 40-55 years with Graves' hyperthyroidism.

CDR3 sequence: CASRETGGNYGYTF. CDR3 bases: TGTGCCAGCAGAGAAACAGGGGGGAACTATGGCTACACCTTC. V is TRBV9 and J is TRBJ1-2, with 8 positions matching TRBD1. The J segment lost 2 bases and the V segment lost 5 bases, leaving 5 bases of the junction unmatched. Germline CDR1 is SGDLS and CDR2 is YYNGEE. This CDR3 has 14 residues. Looking up the rest from reference TRBV9 and TRBJ1-2 gives the full variable domain: DSGVTQTPKHLITATGQRVTLRCSPRSGDLSVYWYQQSLDQGLQFLIQYYNGEERAKGNILERFSAQQFPDLHSELNLSSLELGDSALYFCASRETGGNYGYTFGSGTRLTVV.